This TCR beta chain was documented in a study of graft-versus-host responses after intestinal transplantation. At the level of the study: Recipients had transplants, and these were multivisceral, liver-intestinal, or isolated intestinal. The study gave all recipients anti-thymocyte globulin induction, then tacrolimus and steroids for about 3 years.

Concerning this clone: Antigen specificity is unknown.

Measured with immunoSEQ multiplex PCR; TCRdb has only the in-frame clones, and not every one. The profile shows around 120,000 clones, over 85% of them singletons. Study results and limitations: Detection of GvH clones occurred in recipient marrow, and some had their first appearance in ileum or blood. Peak circulating GvH clone levels were associated with early post-transplant HvG declines.

V was clipped by 4 bases and J by 6 bases, with 13 bases between them. Per the germline V gene, CDR1 is SGHNT and CDR2 is YENEEA. The CDR3 runs to 14 residues. The J gene is TRBJ1-5, the V gene TRBV11-3, with a tentative D call TRBD1 (5 bases). The sample here was unstimulated CD4+ T cells sorted from spleen or lymph node cells, taken before intestinal transplant. The source of this sequence is a human donor who received an intestinal transplant. CDR3 sequence reads: CASSCILGAQPQHF. CDR3 bases: TGTGCCAGCAGCTGCATTCTCGGGGCTCAGCCCCAGCATTTT.